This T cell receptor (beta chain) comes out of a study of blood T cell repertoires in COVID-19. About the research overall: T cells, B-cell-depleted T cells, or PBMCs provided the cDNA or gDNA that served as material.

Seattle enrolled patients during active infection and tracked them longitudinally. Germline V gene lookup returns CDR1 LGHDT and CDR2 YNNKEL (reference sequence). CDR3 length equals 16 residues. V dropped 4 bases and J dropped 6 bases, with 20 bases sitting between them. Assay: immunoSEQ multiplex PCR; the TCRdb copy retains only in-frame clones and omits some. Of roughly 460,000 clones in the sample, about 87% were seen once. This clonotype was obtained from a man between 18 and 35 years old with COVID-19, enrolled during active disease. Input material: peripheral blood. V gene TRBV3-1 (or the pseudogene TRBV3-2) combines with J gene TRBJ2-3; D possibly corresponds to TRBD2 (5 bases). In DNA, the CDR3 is TGTGCCAGCAGCCCCTCCAGGTATCTAGCACCTGATACGCAGTATTTT. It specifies CASSPSRYLAPDTQYF.